A single sample gave rise to the 25 T cell receptor beta chains below, sequenced in a study of patients and donors after allogeneic stem cell transplantation. From the RT-PCR reads, TCRdb called clonotypes with MiXCR, one entry per CDR3 protein. The data show fewer than 75,000 distinct CDR3 sequences, more than 20% seen once. The sample consisted of blood, either unsorted or a sorted T cell fraction (not recorded which). The origin of the receptors is a human donor who was either an allogeneic HSCT recipient or a stem cell or donor lymphocyte infusion donor (not recorded which). It is not recorded whose cells these are; they may come from a transplant donor.

This chain joins TRBV29-1 and TRBJ2-7; 9 positions agree with TRBD2. V lost 2 bases to trimming and J lost 6 bases; unmatched junction nucleotides: 17. This CDR3 is built from 17 residues. CDR1 and CDR2 from the germline V gene are SQVTM and ANQGSEA. The DNA for the CDR3 is TGCAGCGTTGAACGGGCACTAGCGGGCCCAGCATACGGCGAGCAGTACTTC. Translated, it gives CSVERALAGPAYGEQYF.

This clonotype was seen more than once but under ten times. The chain joins TRBV12-3 or TRBV12-4 to TRBJ1-3, with 7 bases fitting TRBD1. After removal of 7 bases from V and 2 bases from J, the junction contained 5 bases not matched to a gene. CDR3 length equals 14 residues. CDR3 sequence (DNA): TGTGCCAGCACCGGGACAGCTACTGGAAACACCATATATTTT. It specifies CASTGTATGNTIYF.

The J gene is TRBJ2-3, the V gene TRBV6-6, with 9 bases lining up with TRBD1. After removal of 5 bases from V and 4 bases from J, the junction contained 10 bases not matched to a gene. The CDR3 has 16 amino acids. CDR1 is MNHNY, CDR2 SVGAGI, per germline (reference sequence). The CDR3 bases are TGTGCCAGCAGTCCCGGGACAGGGATTAAAGCAGATACGCAGTATTTT. It translates to CASSPGTGIKADTQYF.

The chain links TRBV5-1 to TRBJ1-1, with TRBD1 identical over 9 bases. The V and J ends lost 3 bases and 6 bases, in that order; junction bases with no gene match: 6. Germline CDR1 and CDR2: SGHRS and YFSETQ. This CDR3 region has 14 residues. The CDR3 bases are TGCGCCAGCAGCTCAGGGACAGGGAGCGCTGAAGCTTTCTTT. Translated, it gives CASSSGTGSAEAFF.

The chain is built from TRBV3-1 and TRBJ2-3, with D maybe TRBD2 (6 bases). V shed 3 bases and J shed 3 bases, with 13 bases lying between them. The V gene's germline CDR1 is LGHDT and CDR2 YNNKEL (reference sequence). The CDR3 runs to 15 residues. The chain's CDR3 is CASSQRRDLTDTQYF. The CDR3 DNA follows: TGTGCCAGCAGCCAGCGGAGGGACCTAACAGATACGCAGTATTTT.

This clonotype has a handful of counts. The chain has TRBV6-6 and TRBJ1-1; weak D call: TRBD1 (6 bases). The germline gives CDR1 MNHNY, CDR2 SVGAGI (reference sequence). The CDR3 length is 15 residues. V lost 5 bases, J lost 7 bases, and 20 bases lay in between. The CDR3 sequence: CASSALDSLTFEAFF. The DNA for the CDR3 is TGTGCCAGCAGTGCGCTGGACAGCCTTACTTTTGAAGCTTTCTTT.

This chain links TRBV6-6 with TRBJ2-5; D not certain. Germline V lookup: CDR1 MNHNY, CDR2 SVGAGI (reference sequence). The CDR3 is made up of 14 amino acids. The ends were cut back, 2 bases at V and 2 bases at J, with 9 bases in the middle. CDR3 protein: CASSYPAGQETQYF. The CDR3 nucleotides read TGTGCCAGCAGTTACCCCGCCGGACAAGAGACCCAGTACTTC.

The chain has TRBV29-1 and TRBJ2-1; D unclear. Germline CDR1 reads SQVTM; CDR2 reads ANQGSEA. The V end was cut by 0 bases, the J end by 8 bases, with 14 bases between. The CDR3 totals 14 residues. The CDR3 DNA is TGCAGCGTTGAAGAGGCAGGCCACGGGTATGAGCAGTTCTTC. It translates to CSVEEAGHGYEQFF.

This rearrangement joins TRBV10-3 to TRBJ2-7, with TRBD2 as a possible D gene (5 bases). The CDR3 has 9 residues. Germline V gene lookup returns CDR1 ENHRY and CDR2 SYGVKD. In DNA form, the CDR3 reads TGTGCCATCACTCGTCTGAGGGCCGTC. Residues: CAITRLRAV.

The chain links TRBV7-9 to TRBJ1-6, with D unresolved. Germline V gene sequence: CDR1 SEHNR, CDR2 FQNEAQ (reference sequence). The CDR3 contains 14 residues. V lost 5 bases, J lost 8 bases, and 13 bases lay in between. Here the CDR3 reads CASSPAGSYSPLHF. The CDR3 nucleotides read TGTGCCAGCAGCCCCGCCGGGTCCTATTCACCCCTCCACTTT.

This clonotype has a single count. V gene TRBV12-3 or TRBV12-4 combines with J gene TRBJ2-3; D might be TRBD2 (6 bases). Deletions cut 5 bases from V and 6 bases from J, with 15 bases between. The CDR3 sequence is 14 residues long. DNA of the CDR3: TGTGCCAGCAGTCGGGGGTTGGGGGTGGATACGCAGTATTTT. Translating gives CASSRGLGVDTQYF.

This clonotype is medium-sized (0.01 to 0.1%). This rearrangement joins TRBV20-1 to TRBJ1-3; D not certain. Germline V gene sequence: CDR1 DFQATT, CDR2 SNEGSKA (reference sequence). The CDR3 has 14 amino acids. V was clipped by 6 bases and J by 0 bases, with 12 bases between them. CDR3: CSAADGRSGNTIYF. The CDR3 DNA is TGCAGTGCGGCGGACGGCCGCTCTGGAAACACCATATATTTT.

The chain is built from TRBV12-3 or TRBV12-4 and TRBJ2-5, with a tentative D call TRBD1 (5 bases). There are 14 residues in the CDR3. With 5 bases removed from V and 5 bases from J, the gap between germline ends came to 15 bases. CDR3 protein: CASSNQGYVETQYF. In nucleotides, the CDR3 is TGTGCCAGCAGTAACCAGGGATACGTGGAGACCCAGTACTTC.

This clonotype has just a few counts. This rearrangement joins TRBV11-1 to TRBJ2-1; 8 nucleotides line up with TRBD1. The CDR3 runs to 13 residues. Germline lookup yields CDR1 SGHAT and CDR2 FQDESV (reference sequence). V shed 0 bases, J shed 12 bases, and the junction held 4 bases outside the gene matches. The CDR3 DNA reads TGTGCCAGCAGCTTAGCGCACGGACAGGGGCAGTTCTTC. It translates to CASSLAHGQGQFF.

The rearrangement uses TRBV2 and TRBJ2-7; TRBD2 agrees at 12 bases. Germline V gene data show CDR1 as SNHLY and CDR2 as FYNNEI. J was trimmed by 3 bases and V by 4 bases; bases with no gene match: 4. This CDR3 spans 15 amino acids. DNA for the CDR3: TGTGCCAGCAGTGGTCCTAGCGGGGGGGACTACGAGCAGTACTTC. Translated: CASSGPSGGDYEQYF.

This rearrangement joins TRBV6-6 to TRBJ1-3; D is perhaps TRBD1 (6 bases). V lost 0 bases and J lost 0, with 18 bases in between. Germline V gives CDR1 MNHNY, CDR2 SVGAGI (reference sequence). The CDR3 length is 19 residues. This chain's CDR3 is CASSYSWLQGWDSGNTIYF. CDR3 sequence (DNA): TGTGCCAGCAGTTACTCGTGGTTACAGGGTTGGGACTCTGGAAACACCATATATTTT.

The chain joins TRBV12-3 or TRBV12-4 to TRBJ2-3, with D perhaps TRBD2 (6 bases). V was clipped by 7 bases and J by 5 bases, with 19 bases between them. The CDR3 consists of 15 residues. DNA of the CDR3: TGTGCCAGCACGGGACTCGAGATGAGTGGAGATACGCAGTATTTT. Translation: CASTGLEMSGDTQYF.

This clonotype was seen more than once but under ten times. This chain uses TRBV14 with TRBJ2-2; D gene ambiguous. V was pared by 0 bases and J by 8 bases, with 13 bases between. This CDR3 spans 15 amino acids. Germline CDR1 is SGHDN and CDR2 is FVKESK. CDR3 residues: CASSQDLGILGELFF. The DNA for the CDR3 is TGTGCCAGCAGCCAAGATCTTGGAATCCTTGGGGAGCTGTTTTTT.

This sequence joins TRBV7-9 and TRBJ2-3; TRBD2 matches at 10 bases. Germline loops: CDR1 SEHNR, CDR2 FQNEAQ (reference sequence). This CDR3 has 15 residues. V was pared by 3 bases and J by 10 bases, with 10 bases of the junction left unmatched. CDR3 sequence (DNA): TGTGCCAGCAGCTTGGGAGACCTAGCGGGAGAGGCGCAGTATTTT. Translation gives CASSLGDLAGEAQYF.

The rearrangement uses TRBV4-2 and TRBJ2-7; maybe TRBD1 (7 bases). The CDR3 contains 16 residues. From germline, CDR1 is LGHNA and CDR2 YNFKEQ. With 0 bases removed from V and 1 base from J, the gap between germline ends came to 13 bases. The chain's CDR3 is CASSQEFQGGSYEQYF. The CDR3 bases are TGTGCCAGCAGCCAAGAGTTCCAGGGGGGATCCTACGAGCAGTACTTC.

This clonotype was detected only a few times. The chain has TRBV27 and TRBJ1-2; no firm D call. The CDR3 spans 14 residues. Germline CDR1 MNHEY, CDR2 SMNVEV (reference sequence). V was pared by 10 bases and J by 8 bases, with 23 bases between. CDR3 in amino acids: CATRPTLRPKGYTF. CDR3 in DNA: TGTGCCACCAGGCCAACCCTCAGACCTAAAGGCTACACCTTC.

This clonotype was seen a handful of times. The V gene is TRBV20-1, the J gene TRBJ1-2, with a weak D call TRBD1 (6 bases). Germline V gene lookup returns CDR1 DFQATT and CDR2 SNEGSKA (reference sequence). The ends were cut back, 1 base at V and 1 base at J, with 13 bases in the middle. The CDR3 is made up of 15 amino acids. CDR3 in amino acids: CSARVGGADNYGYTF. The CDR3 nucleotides read TGCAGTGCTAGAGTTGGGGGGGCAGATAACTATGGCTACACCTTC.

There are a few counts of this clonotype. The chain couples TRBV9 to TRBJ2-7; the match to TRBD2 covers 11 bases. The V segment lost 3 bases and the J segment 3 bases; nucleotides outside the gene matches: 5. The germline V gene has CDR1 SGDLS and CDR2 YYNGEE. The CDR3 consists of 15 residues. DNA for the CDR3: TGTGCCAGCAGCGCACTAGCGGGGGAGGACTACGAGCAGTACTTC. This sequence encodes CASSALAGEDYEQYF.

V and J are TRBV29-1 and TRBJ1-2; the match to TRBD1 covers 7 bases. CDR1 SQVTM and CDR2 ANQGSEA come from the germline V gene. V trimming: 2 bases; J trimming: 2 bases; junction bases outside the gene matches: 5. The CDR3 consists of 14 residues. The chain's CDR3 is CSVESRQGNYGYTF. DNA of the CDR3: TGCAGCGTTGAAAGCAGACAGGGAAACTATGGCTACACCTTC.

This clonotype was recorded many times. The chain couples TRBV5-1 to TRBJ2-5; 7 bases fit TRBD1. The CDR3 has 13 amino acids. V gave up 6 bases and J gave up 4 bases; unmatched junction bases: 6. Germline assignment: CDR1 SGHRS and CDR2 YFSETQ. CDR3 region: CASNSQGTETQYF. The CDR3, as DNA: TGCGCCAGCAACTCACAGGGGACAGAGACCCAGTACTTC. The variable domain in full, completed from reference TRBV5-1 and TRBJ2-5, reads KAGVTQTPRYLIKTRGQQVTLSCSPISGHRSVSWYQQTPGQGLQFLFEYFSETQRNKGNFPGRFSGRQFSNSRSEMNVSTLELGDSALYLCASNSQGTETQYFGPGTRLLVL.